In this sample, the clone carrying this TCR beta chain turned up a few times. They built TCR cDNA with 5'RACE template switching, a step that put in a universal primer site and UMIs. TCRdb redid the calling of the 5' RACE reads with MiXCR, one entry per CDR3 protein. This sample has approximately 120,000 distinct CDR3 sequences, with almost 9% found just once. CDR3 length: 14 amino acids. Between the trimmed V and J ends, which lost 3 bases and 0 bases, there was a span of 8 bases. The germline V gene has CDR1 MNHEY and CDR2 SMNVEV (reference sequence). These data originate in a study of T cells after yellow fever vaccination. Study information: It was SMART-Seq v4 Ultra Low Input that prepared the fractions with low cell numbers.

This receptor was obtained from a man in his late teens or twenties who received the YFV17D yellow fever vaccine. The sample consisted of CD8+ T cells sorted from PBMCs, taken on the day of the yellow fever booster vaccination. This sequence joins TRBV27 and TRBJ1-1; D is undetermined. The CDR3 DNA reads as TGTGCCAGCAGTTTTGGGAGTATGAACACTGAAGCTTTCTTT. Amino acid sequence: CASSFGSMNTEAFF.